This T cell receptor beta chain stems from a study of immune characterization of retroperitoneal liposarcoma (dated by TCRdb to the late 2010s). The protocol used for the library was PCR. Sequenced using a NextSeq 500. The raw public reads went through TCRdb reprocessing: fastp at Q25, MiXCR clone calling, in-frame beta chains kept. Every distinct CDR3 protein forms one entry, paired with its most common genes and DNA. The table for this sample lists about 10,000 distinct CDR3 sequences; about 29% of them were counted only once. The top ten hold around 8.2% of the sample. Details on this clonotype: Which antigen it targets is not known. There are no base qualities to consult, and no much larger clone falls within one base.

This clonotype was obtained from a male donor with retroperitoneal liposarcoma. The sample comprised tumor tissue.

The CDR3 reads as follows: CASSDREYWTVNTEAFF. The bases are TGTGCCAGCAGTGACCGGGAGTATTGGACAGTGAACACTGAAGCTTTCTTT. The sequence links TRBV6-6 to TRBJ1-1; perhaps TRBD1 is the D gene, with 6 bases matching. V loses 5 bases, J loses 0 bases, and the germline ends lie 19 bases apart. From the germline V gene (reference sequence), CDR1 is MNHNY and CDR2 is SVGAGI. From the cysteine up to the phenylalanine, the CDR3 has a length of 17 residues. Only the CDR3 DNA stays, 51 bases, in frame from base 1.